These 15 T cell receptor beta chains share one sample of origin, sequenced in a study of blood T cell repertoires in COVID-19. Method: immunoSEQ multiplex PCR; TCRdb's copy keeps in-frame clones and lacks some. This sample yields about 90,000 clones, of which about 90% are seen a single time; around 1.8% belongs to the top ten. Sequencing used peripheral blood. The receptors here all came from a human donor with active COVID-19. The donor label of this sample is uncertain.

The chain combines TRBV19 with TRBJ1-2; D remains ambiguous. The CDR3 totals 13 residues. Germline CDR1 LNHDA, CDR2 SQIVND (reference sequence). The V gene lost 5 bases and the J gene lost 4 bases, with 11 bases spanning the gap. The DNA of the CDR3 is TGTGCCAGTAGTGTCCCGAGCTTCTATGGCTACACCTTC. Translation gives CASSVPSFYGYTF.

The J gene is TRBJ1-3, the V gene TRBV5-1; TRBD1 matches 7 bases. The CDR3 consists of 15 residues. Germline V gene lookup returns CDR1 SGHRS and CDR2 YFSETQ. V gave up 5 bases and J gave up 0 bases; unmatched junction bases: 5. DNA for the CDR3: TGCGCCAGCAGTTCGACAGGGCTCTCTGGAAACACCATATATTTT. This gives the protein CASSSTGLSGNTIYF.

The V and J genes are TRBV3-1 (or the pseudogene TRBV3-2) and TRBJ1-4; 9 nucleotides line up with TRBD1. V was pared by 1 base and J by 12 bases, with 3 bases of the junction left unmatched. Germline V gives CDR1 LGHDT, CDR2 YNNKEL (reference sequence). The CDR3 totals 13 residues. In DNA, the CDR3 is TGTGCCAGCAGCCAAGTGACAGGGGGAGAACTGTTTTTT. It yields the protein CASSQVTGGELFF.

The chain recombines TRBV12-3 or TRBV12-4 with TRBJ1-1, with 10 bases fitting TRBD1. The V gene end was trimmed by 6 bases and the J gene end by 7 bases; junction bases not matched to a gene: 5. The CDR3 sequence is 13 residues long. The DNA for the CDR3 is TGTGCCAGCAGGGAAGGACAGGGGGGTGAAGCTTTCTTT. Encoded protein: CASREGQGGEAFF.

With respect to this clone: A read error may account for a junction end that differs from germline. This chain uses TRBV6-5 with TRBJ1-5, with a possible D match to TRBD1 (6 bases). The CDR3 is made up of 11 amino acids. Germline V gene data show CDR1 as MNHEY and CDR2 as SVGAGI. The CDR3 DNA reads TGTGCCAGCTCCACCGGGGGGCAGGTTGGTTTT. It is translated as CASSTGGQVGF.

There are a few counts of this clone. This chain uses TRBV27 with TRBJ1-6; a possible D gene is TRBD1 (5 bases). Germline-derived CDR1 and CDR2 are MNHEY and SMNVEV (reference sequence). Deletions cut 0 bases from V and 8 bases from J, with 11 bases between. This CDR3 contains 15 residues. CDR3 sequence reads: CASSLSWQGHSPLHF. The CDR3 nucleotides read TGTGCCAGCAGTTTATCGTGGCAGGGTCATTCACCCCTCCACTTT.

The chain combines TRBV5-1 with TRBJ2-3; unclear D gene. The CDR3 sequence is 12 residues long. Germline CDR1 SGHRS, CDR2 YFSETQ. Trimming took off 2 bases at V and 7 bases at J, with 8 bases between the two ends. The CDR3 coding sequence is TGCGCCAGCAGCTTCGGGTCCAATACGCAGTATTTT. Translated, it gives CASSFGSNTQYF.

This chain connects TRBV5-6 to TRBJ2-2, with 7 bases that match TRBD1. Trimming removed 5 bases from V and 6 bases from J; junction bases left unmatched: 13. The length of the CDR3 is 16 residues. The germline gives CDR1 SGHDT, CDR2 YYEEEE. For the CDR3, the DNA is TGTGCCAGCAGTCAAAACAGGGGATGGGGTCCCGGGGAGCTGTTTTTT. It specifies CASSQNRGWGPGELFF.

This clone appeared once. The chain carries TRBV18 and TRBJ2-1; tentatively, D is TRBD2 (6 bases). Germline values: CDR1 KGHSH, CDR2 LQKENI. The CDR3 extends over 16 amino acids. V lost 2 bases, J lost 5 bases, and 16 bases lay in between. CDR3 sequence reads: CASSPAGPTVDNEQFF. The CDR3 region has the DNA TGTGCCAGCTCACCAGCGGGGCCTACCGTCGACAATGAGCAGTTCTTC.

The rearrangement uses TRBV27 and TRBJ2-1; a weak D match, TRBD1 (6 bases). The CDR3 has 11 residues. Trimming removed 3 bases at V and 15 bases at J, with 12 bases between. Germline V gene lookup returns CDR1 MNHEY and CDR2 SMNVEV (reference sequence). The CDR3 bases are TGTGCCAGCAGTTTCAGGGGTTACCGGTTCTTC. Translated: CASSFRGYRFF.

The J gene is TRBJ1-2, the V gene TRBV12-3 or TRBV12-4, with D possibly TRBD1 on 5 matching bases. CDR3 size: 13 residues. Deletions cut 4 bases from V and 4 bases from J, with 10 bases between. The DNA of the CDR3 is TGTGCCAGCAGTTCCGGGGGAATCTATGGCTACACCTTC. This sequence encodes CASSSGGIYGYTF.

The chain carries TRBV6-6 and TRBJ2-7; weak D call: TRBD2 (7 bases). The CDR3 extends over 16 amino acids. V was clipped by 2 bases and J by 3 bases, with 17 bases between them. The germline V gene has CDR1 MNHNY and CDR2 SVGAGI (reference sequence). CDR3 residues: CASSYRRGPADYEQYF. CDR3 sequence (DNA): TGTGCCAGCAGTTACCGGCGGGGGCCCGCGGACTACGAGCAGTACTTC.

The chain employs TRBV7-3 and TRBJ1-1; D remains ambiguous. This CDR3 has 14 residues. CDR1 is SGHTA and CDR2 is FQGTGA in the germline V gene. The germline V and J ends were trimmed by 7 bases and 0 bases, with 12 bases remaining between them. Here the CDR3 reads CASKKTIMNTEAFF. CDR3 sequence (DNA): TGTGCCAGCAAAAAGACAATCATGAACACTGAAGCTTTCTTT.

V is TRBV20-1 and J is TRBJ1-6; no definite D call. CDR3 length equals 11 residues. CDR1 and CDR2 (germline): DFQATT, SNEGSKA (reference sequence). The germline V and J ends were trimmed by 2 bases and 9 bases, with 5 bases remaining between them. The DNA of the CDR3 is TGCAGTGCTAGAAATCTTTCACCCCTCCACTTT. Amino acid sequence: CSARNLSPLHF.

The V and J genes are TRBV19 and TRBJ2-7; 10 bases line up with TRBD1. This CDR3 is 14 amino acids long. Unmatched junction bases numbered 12, after V lost 9 bases and J lost 7 bases. From germline, CDR1 is LNHDA and CDR2 SQIVND (reference sequence). As DNA, the CDR3 is TGTGCCAGCCGACTGGGACAGGGGATTAATGAGCAGTACTTC. As protein: CASRLGQGINEQYF.